A single sample is the source of the 14 T cell receptor beta chains below, sequenced in a study of identical twins. TCRdb fed the 5' RACE reads into MiXCR, producing one record per CDR3 protein. This table has 1.5 million to 2 million distinct CDR3 sequences, under 35% appearing once. Sequencing used cord blood. Receptors were obtained from a newborn girl in good health.

About this clonotype itself: One base away lies a much larger clone, so this may be a sequencing read error. The chain joins TRBV5-1 to TRBJ2-5, with 8 bases aligning to TRBD2. Germline lookup yields CDR1 SGHRS and CDR2 YFSETQ. This CDR3 spans 17 amino acids. The CDR3 sequence: CASSLGDPGRALGEQYF. The CDR3 DNA sequence: TGCGCCAGCAGTTTGGGAGACCCCGGGAGGGCTTTAGGTGAGCAGTACTTC.

The chain combines TRBV30 with TRBJ1-2, with 7 positions matching TRBD1. CDR3 length equals 14 residues. CDR1 and CDR2 (germline): GTSNPN, SVGIG (reference sequence). Trimming at V came to 3 bases and at J to 4 bases, leaving 8 bases not matched to a gene. The DNA of the CDR3 is TGTGCCTGGAGCCGTCAAGGGGGCCCCTATGGCTACACCTTC. Amino acid sequence: CAWSRQGGPYGYTF.

This clonotype was recorded a few times. The chain is built from TRBV2 and TRBJ2-5, with a weak D call TRBD1 (5 bases). The CDR3 covers 12 residues. The germline V gene has CDR1 SNHLY and CDR2 FYNNEI. Trimming took 7 bases from V and 5 from J, leaving 11 bases between them. The CDR3 DNA reads TGTGCCAGCACGTCAGGGTTGGAGACCCAGTACTTC. It yields the protein CASTSGLETQYF.

This clonotype has only a few counts. The J gene is TRBJ2-3, the V gene TRBV29-1; 7 nucleotides match TRBD2. The CDR3 length is 15 residues. The germline CDR1 and CDR2 sequences are SQVTM and ANQGSEA. V dropped 4 bases and J dropped 0; count of bases not matched to a gene: 7. CDR3 loop: CSVGHGTISTDTQYF. CDR3 nucleotide sequence: TGCAGCGTTGGACACGGGACTATTAGCACAGATACGCAGTATTTT.

The rearrangement uses TRBV20-1 and TRBJ2-3; either TRBD1 or TRBD2 may fit D (5 bases each). CDR3 length equals 15 residues. Germline V gives CDR1 DFQATT, CDR2 SNEGSKA (reference sequence). Trimming pared 0 bases from V and 3 bases from J, leaving 13 bases between. The CDR3 here is CSARDRGQGTDTQYF. The CDR3 region has the DNA TGCAGTGCTAGAGATAGAGGGCAGGGAACAGATACGCAGTATTTT.

This clonotype appeared many times. The gene calls are TRBV20-1 and TRBJ2-7; D remains ambiguous. There are 12 residues in the CDR3. Between the trimmed V and J ends, which lost 3 bases and 2 bases, there was a span of 8 bases. CDR1 and CDR2 (germline): DFQATT, SNEGSKA (reference sequence). CDR3 nucleotides: TGCAGTGCTAGGTCCCAGCCCTACGAGCAGTACTTC. This codes for CSARSQPYEQYF.

CDR3 nucleotides: TGTGCCAGCAGCGGGGGACAGGGGTTTGAAGCTTTCTTT. Encoded protein: CASSGGQGFEAFF. The rearrangement uses TRBV7-9 and TRBJ1-1; TRBD1 agrees at 10 bases. CDR1 SEHNR and CDR2 FQNEAQ come from the germline V gene (reference sequence). V was clipped by 5 bases and J by 7 bases; unmatched bases: 4. The CDR3 loop spans 13 amino acids.

The chain has TRBV5-1 and TRBJ2-3; 8 nucleotides align to TRBD2. Germline assignment: CDR1 SGHRS and CDR2 YFSETQ. The CDR3 contains 16 residues. V lost 5 bases, J lost 0 bases, and 8 bases stayed unmatched. The DNA of the CDR3 is TGCGCCAGCAGGGAGCGGGAGCCGTTTAGCACAGATACGCAGTATTTT. Protein product: CASREREPFSTDTQYF.

This sequence joins TRBV28 and TRBJ2-5; TRBD2 matches at 13 bases. CDR1 and CDR2 from the germline V gene are MDHEN and SYDVKM. The CDR3 runs 15 residues. With V trimmed by 6 bases and J by 11 bases, 12 bases remained unmatched. The CDR3 spells CASRRGTSGNNEQYF. CDR3 nucleotides: TGTGCCAGCAGACGCGGGACTAGCGGGAACAATGAGCAGTACTTC. Looking up the rest from reference TRBV28 and TRBJ2-5 gives the full variable domain: DVKVTQSSRYLVKRTGEKVFLECVQDMDHENMFWYRQDPGLGLRLIYFSYDVKMKEKGDIPEGYSVSREKKERFSLILESASTNQTSMYLCASRRGTSGNNEQYFGPGTRLLVL.

The sample holds a few counts of this clonotype. The genes are TRBV6-6 and TRBJ2-5, with 7 positions matching TRBD2. Germline values: CDR1 MNHNY, CDR2 SVGAGI (reference sequence). This CDR3 has 15 residues. V was clipped by 0 bases and J by 4 bases; unmatched bases: 5. The CDR3 protein is CASSYSRGGIETQYF. In nucleotides, the CDR3 is TGTGCCAGCAGTTACTCGCGCGGGGGAATAGAGACCCAGTACTTC.

This chain joins TRBV28 and TRBJ2-1; tentative D call: TRBD2 (6 bases). Near its end, the DNA agrees better with TRBJ2-7, so the J call may be wrong. The CDR3 extends over 13 amino acids. CDR1 is MDHEN, CDR2 SYDVKM, per germline. CDR3 amino acids: CASRLATYNEQYF. The CDR3 coding sequence is TGTGCCAGCAGACTAGCAACCTACAATGAGCAGTACTTC.

This clonotype was counted only a few times. This rearrangement joins TRBV27 to TRBJ2-7; 9 bases align to TRBD1. CDR1 is MNHEY, CDR2 SMNVEV, per germline (reference sequence). The CDR3 has 15 residues. The V segment lost 3 bases and the J segment 4 bases; nucleotides outside the gene matches: 7. CDR3 region: CASSFGGQGVYEQYF. The CDR3 DNA is TGTGCCAGCAGTTTCGGGGGACAGGGAGTTTACGAGCAGTACTTC.

The V gene is TRBV5-5, the J gene TRBJ2-7, with 8 bases that match TRBD1. The CDR3 has 16 residues. Germline CDR1 and CDR2: SGHKS and YYEKEE (reference sequence). After removal of 4 bases from V and 2 bases from J, the junction contained 11 bases not matched to a gene. The CDR3 nucleotides are TGTGCCAGCAGCCATTCAGGGGGCTTTCAGACCTACGAGCAGTACTTC. Protein: CASSHSGGFQTYEQYF.

This chain links TRBV4-2 with TRBJ1-4, with D possibly TRBD1 on 5 matching bases. The CDR3 is made up of 14 amino acids. The V gene's germline CDR1 is LGHNA and CDR2 YNFKEQ. Deletions cut 0 bases from V and 8 bases from J, with 10 bases between. CDR3 residues: CASSQEEGWEKLFF. The CDR3 nucleotides read TGTGCCAGCAGCCAAGAGGAGGGGTGGGAAAAACTGTTTTTT.